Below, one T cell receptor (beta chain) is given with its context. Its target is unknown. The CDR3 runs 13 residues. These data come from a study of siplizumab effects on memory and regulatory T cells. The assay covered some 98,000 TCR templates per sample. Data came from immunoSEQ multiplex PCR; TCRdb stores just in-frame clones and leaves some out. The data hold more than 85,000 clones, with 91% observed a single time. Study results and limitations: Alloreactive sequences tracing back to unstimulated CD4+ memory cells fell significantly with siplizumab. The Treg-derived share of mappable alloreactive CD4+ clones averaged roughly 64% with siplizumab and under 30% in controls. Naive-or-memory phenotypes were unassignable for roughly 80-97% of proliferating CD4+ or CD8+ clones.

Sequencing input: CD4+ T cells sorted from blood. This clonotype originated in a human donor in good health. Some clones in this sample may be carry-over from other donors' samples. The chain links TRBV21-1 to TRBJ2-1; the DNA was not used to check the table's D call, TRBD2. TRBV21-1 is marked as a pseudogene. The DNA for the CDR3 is TGTGCCAGCAGCCAGCCGACTCGCCTCTCGAAGTTCTTC. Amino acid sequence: CASSQPTRLSKFF.